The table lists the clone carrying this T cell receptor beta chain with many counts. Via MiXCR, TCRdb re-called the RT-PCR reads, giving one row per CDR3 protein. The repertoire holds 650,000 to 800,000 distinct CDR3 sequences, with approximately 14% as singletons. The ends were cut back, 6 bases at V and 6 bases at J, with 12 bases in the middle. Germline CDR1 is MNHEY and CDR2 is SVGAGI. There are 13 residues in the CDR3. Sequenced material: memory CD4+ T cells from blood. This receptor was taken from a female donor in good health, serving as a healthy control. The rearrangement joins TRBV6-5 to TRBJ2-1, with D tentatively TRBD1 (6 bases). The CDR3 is CASRYQGFNEQFF. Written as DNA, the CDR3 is TGTGCCAGCAGATACCAGGGGTTCAATGAGCAGTTCTTC.